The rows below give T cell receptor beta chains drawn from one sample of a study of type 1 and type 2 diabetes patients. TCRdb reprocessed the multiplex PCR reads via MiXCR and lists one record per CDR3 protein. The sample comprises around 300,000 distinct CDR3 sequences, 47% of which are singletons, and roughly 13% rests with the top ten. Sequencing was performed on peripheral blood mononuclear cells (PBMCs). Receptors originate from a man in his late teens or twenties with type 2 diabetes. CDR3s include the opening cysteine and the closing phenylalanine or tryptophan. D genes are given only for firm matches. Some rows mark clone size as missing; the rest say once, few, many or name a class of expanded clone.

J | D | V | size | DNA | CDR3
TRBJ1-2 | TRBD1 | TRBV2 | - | TGTGCCAGCAGAGAGACAGGGCAGGACTATGGCTACACCTTC | CASRETGQDYGYTF
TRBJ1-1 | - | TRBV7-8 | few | TGTGCCAGCAGCTTAGCCCCAGGGAACACTGAAGCTTTCTTT | CASSLAPGNTEAFF
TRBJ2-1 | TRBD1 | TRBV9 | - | TGTGCCAGCAGCCTTCCCGGGACAGGGGAGGTCAATGAGCAGTTCTTC | CASSLPGTGEVNEQFF
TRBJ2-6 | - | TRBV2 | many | TGTGCCAGCAGTGAAATAGGGGCTGGGGCCAACGTCCTGACTTTC | CASSEIGAGANVLTF
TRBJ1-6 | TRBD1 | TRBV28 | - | TGTGCCAGCAGTCCCCCGACAGGGGTTCATTCACCCCTCCACTTT | CASSPPTGVHSPLHF
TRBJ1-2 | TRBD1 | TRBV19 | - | TGTGCCTGGGCGGACTCGGGACAGGCCTATGGCTACACCTTC | CAWADSGQAYGYTF
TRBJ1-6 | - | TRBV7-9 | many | TGTGCCAGCAGCTTAGGGTCAGGGCGGTCACCCCTCCACTTT | CASSLGSGRSPLHF
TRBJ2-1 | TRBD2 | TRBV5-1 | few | TGCGCCAGCAGCTCCGGGACTAGGGGCTGGGAGCAGTTCTTC | CASSSGTRGWEQFF
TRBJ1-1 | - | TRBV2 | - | TGTGCCAGCAGTGGGGGGGGGCGCGGGGCTTTCTTT | CASSGGGRGAFF
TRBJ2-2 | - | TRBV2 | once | TGTGCCAGCAGGTTCGAGTCCGGGGAGCTGTTTTTT | CASRFESGELFF
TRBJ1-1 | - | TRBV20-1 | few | TGCAGTGCTATGATACAGGGGAACACTGAAGCTTTCTTT | CSAMIQGNTEAFF
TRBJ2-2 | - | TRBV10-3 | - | TGTGCCATCAGTGGTAGGGGCTCAAACACCGGGGAGCTGTTTTTT | CAISGRGSNTGELFF
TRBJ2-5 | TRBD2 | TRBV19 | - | TGTGCCAGTAGTATAAGGATGCTAGCGGGAGCTTTGGAGACCCAGTACTTC | CASSIRMLAGALETQYF
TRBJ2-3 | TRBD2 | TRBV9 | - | TGTGCCAGCTCACCACCGGGAGGGGATACGCAGTATTTT | CASSPPGGDTQYF
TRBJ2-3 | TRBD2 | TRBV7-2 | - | TGTGCCAGCAGTTTTAGCGGGTGGGCAGATACGCAGTATTTT | CASSFSGWADTQYF
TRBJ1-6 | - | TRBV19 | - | TGTGCCAGTAGATCGACAGTCGATAATTCACCCCTCCACTTT | CASRSTVDNSPLHF
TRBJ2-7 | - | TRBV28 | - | TGTGCCAGCAGTTTAGGGGTCAGGCTAGGTTCTTCCACCTACGAGCAGTACTTC | CASSLGVRLGSSTYEQYF